A selection of T cell receptor beta chains follows, all from one sample in a study of a mutant IDH1 vaccine in newly diagnosed glioma. No antigen has been identified for these receptors. TCRdb's table, derived via immunoSEQ multiplex PCR, lists solely in-frame clones and lacks some. The top ten clones hold 2.8% of a sample with about 23,000 clones, 84% of them seen once. The sample was PBMCs, taken from a glioma patient whose treatment included an IDH1 peptide vaccine. These receptors originate from a man aged 35 to 55 with glioma. The CDR3 runs from the conserved cysteine through the conserved F or W. Each record gives: D gene, J gene, clone size, V gene, CDR3 DNA, CDR3 protein. A D gene is named only where the DNA matches it firmly. Clone sizes are given selectively: once, few, many, or a class where the clone is expanded.

D gene: NA; J gene: TRBJ1-2; clone size: once; V gene: TRBV2; CDR3 DNA: TGTGCCAGCAGTGAAGCGGGGGCAGGGGTTCGACATGGCTACACCTTC; CDR3 protein: CASSEAGAGVRHGYTF
D gene: NA; J gene: TRBJ2-2; clone size: few; V gene: TRBV2; CDR3 DNA: TGTGCCAGCAGTGAACGGGCTAGCATCGGGGAGCTGTTTTTT; CDR3 protein: CASSERASIGELFF
D gene: NA; J gene: TRBJ1-5; clone size: NA; V gene: TRBV7-2; CDR3 DNA: TGTGCCAGCAACCAGGGAAGGGGCAATCAGCCCCAGCATTTT; CDR3 protein: CASNQGRGNQPQHF
D gene: NA; J gene: TRBJ1-5; clone size: NA; V gene: TRBV18; CDR3 DNA: TGTGCCAGCTCACGCGGGAGGGATCAGCCCCAGCATTTT; CDR3 protein: CASSRGRDQPQHF
D gene: TRBD2; J gene: TRBJ2-5; clone size: NA; V gene: TRBV6-6; CDR3 DNA: TGTGCCAGCATGGGGAGCGGGATCCAAGAGACCCAGTACTTC; CDR3 protein: CASMGSGIQETQYF
D gene: TRBD2; J gene: TRBJ2-2; clone size: NA; V gene: TRBV5-8; CDR3 DNA: TGTGCCAGCAGCCCCCGGGGGGGAAACACCGGGGAGCTGTTTTTT; CDR3 protein: CASSPRGGNTGELFF
D gene: NA; J gene: TRBJ1-2; clone size: NA; V gene: TRBV11-2; CDR3 DNA: TGTGCCAGCAGCCCGGGCGGAGCTAACTATGGCTACACCTTC; CDR3 protein: CASSPGGANYGYTF
D gene: NA; J gene: TRBJ2-4; clone size: NA; V gene: TRBV29-1; CDR3 DNA: TGCAGCGTTAGACAGGGAGGGGGTCAGTACTTC; CDR3 protein: CSVRQGGGQYF
D gene: NA; J gene: TRBJ1-1; clone size: NA; V gene: TRBV5-6; CDR3 DNA: TGTGCCAGCAGCTTGGTGGTGGTACGAGGGACTGAAGCTTTCTTT; CDR3 protein: CASSLVVVRGTEAFF
D gene: TRBD1; J gene: TRBJ2-4; clone size: NA; V gene: TRBV5-6; CDR3 DNA: TGTGCCAGCAGCCAAGGGGGCAGAAACATTCAGTACTTC; CDR3 protein: CASSQGGRNIQYF
D gene: NA; J gene: TRBJ1-3; clone size: NA; V gene: TRBV5-1; CDR3 DNA: TGCGCCAGCAGCACCGGACAGACTGGAAACACCATATATTTT; CDR3 protein: CASSTGQTGNTIYF
D gene: NA; J gene: TRBJ2-1; clone size: NA; V gene: TRBV5-5; CDR3 DNA: TGTGCCAGCAGCTTGGTGGGGGTTTCCTACAATGAGCAGTTCTTC; CDR3 protein: CASSLVGVSYNEQFF